Following are 31 T cell receptor beta chains from one sample sequenced in a study of molecular identifiers for immune sequencing clone quantification. TCRdb redid the calling of the PCR reads with MiXCR, one entry per CDR3 protein. The sample lists just under 650,000 distinct CDR3 sequences, 15% to 20% occurring once. Sequencing was performed on naive CD8+ T cells from blood, with Jurkat cell RNA spiked in. Documented subset: FACS-sorted CD8+CD4-CCR7+CD45RA+ naive T cells. The receptor set was obtained from a human donor in good health. Some libraries in this study had Jurkat cell RNA spiked in.

This clonotype showed up many times. CDR3 nucleotide sequence: TGTGCCAGCAGCTCCCTCGGGGACGAGCAGTACTTC. This encodes CASSSLGDEQYF. The genes are TRBV7-9 and TRBJ2-7; D perhaps matches TRBD2 (5 bases). This CDR3 contains 12 residues. V lost 4 bases, J lost 5 bases, and 9 bases lay in between. The germline V gene encodes CDR1 SEHNR and CDR2 FQNEAQ (reference sequence). The full variable domain, in which reference TRBV7-9 and TRBJ2-7 provide the parts outside the CDR3, is DTGVSQNPRHKITKRGQNVTFRCDPISEHNRLYWYRQTLGQGPEFLTYFQNEAQLEKSRLLSDRFSAERPKGSFSTLEIQRTEQGDSAMYLCASSSLGDEQYFGPGTRLTVT.

This clonotype was picked up many times. One end of the junction is discordant with germline, which a read error may explain. This chain links TRBV7-2 with TRBJ1-2; D call uncertain. The germline gives CDR1 SGHTA, CDR2 FQGNSA. There are 14 residues in the CDR3. This CDR3 reads CASTLYQTSYGYTF. CDR3 coding DNA: TGTGCCAGCACCTTATATCAGACGAGCTATGGCTACACCTTC.

This rearrangement joins TRBV14 to TRBJ2-2; 12 bases fit TRBD1. V gave up 5 bases and J gave up 7 bases; unmatched junction bases: 8. The CDR3 loop spans 16 amino acids. Germline V gene sequence: CDR1 SGHDN, CDR2 FVKESK. The CDR3 loop is CASSSPRDRGRGELFF. The CDR3 DNA is TGTGCCAGCAGCTCGCCCCGGGACAGGGGGCGCGGGGAGCTGTTTTTT.

A remark on this clonotype: It may be a read error: a sequence one base away is much more abundant. The gene calls are TRBV4-3 and TRBJ2-2, with D tentatively TRBD2 (6 bases). This CDR3 is built from 15 residues. CDR1 and CDR2 (germline): LGHNA, YSLEER. The CDR3 region has the DNA TGCGCCAGCAGCCAAGAAGTGGGAGTGGGCGGGAAGCTGTTTTTT. Its translation is CASSQEVGVGGKLFF.

As regards this clonotype: A junction end diverges from the germline sequence, so it may reflect a read error. The gene calls are TRBV5-6 and TRBJ1-1; the D is unclear. The CDR3 runs 15 residues. Germline values: CDR1 SGHDT, CDR2 YYEEEE. The chain's CDR3 is CASSLAARKNTEALF. The CDR3 bases are TGTGCCAGCAGCTTGGCCGCCAGGAAGAACACTGAAGCTCTCTTT.

The rearrangement uses TRBV15 and TRBJ2-5, with D possibly matching TRBD2 (5 bases). The germline V gene encodes CDR1 LNHNV and CDR2 YYDKDF (reference sequence). The ends were cut back, 3 bases at V and 0 bases at J, with 20 bases in the middle. CDR3 length: 18 residues. The CDR3: CATSSPAAARNYQETQYF. CDR3 sequence (DNA): TGTGCCACCAGCAGCCCCGCAGCGGCACGGAACTACCAAGAGACCCAGTACTTC.

This clonotype came up many times. V and J are TRBV12-3 or TRBV12-4 and TRBJ2-5; 9 nucleotides match TRBD2. The CDR3 contains 14 residues. Trimming took 6 bases from V and 3 from J; bases not matched to a gene: 5. DNA of the CDR3: TGTGCCAGCAGCCCAGGCGGGGGGGAAGAGACCCAGTACTTC. Translation: CASSPGGGEETQYF.

The count of this clonotype is one. The rearrangement joins TRBV4-1 to TRBJ1-1, with TRBD1 as a possible D gene (5 bases). The germline V gene encodes CDR1 MGHRA and CDR2 YSYEKL. This CDR3 is built from 16 residues. The germline V and J ends were trimmed by 11 bases and 0 bases, with 22 bases remaining between them. The CDR3 sequence is CAGKQEGQTMNTEAFF. CDR3 in DNA: TGCGCCGGCAAACAAGAGGGGCAGACCATGAACACTGAAGCTTTCTTT.

The V gene is TRBV4-3, the J gene TRBJ1-1, with D perhaps TRBD1 (6 bases). Germline V gene data show CDR1 as LGHNA and CDR2 as YSLEER. The CDR3 contains 14 residues. Trimming took 2 bases from V and 3 from J, leaving 10 bases between them. The CDR3 protein is CASSQRGGDTEAFF. The CDR3, as DNA: TGCGCCAGCAGCCAACGGGGGGGCGACACTGAAGCTTTCTTT.

This clonotype was picked up a small number of times. V and J are TRBV27 and TRBJ2-1, with D possibly matching TRBD2 (6 bases). The CDR3 loop spans 15 amino acids. Trimming left V 7 bases short and J 3 bases short, with 16 bases between. CDR1 is MNHEY, CDR2 SMNVEV, per germline (reference sequence). DNA of the CDR3: TGTGCCAGCATCGAACGAGCGGGCCGCTACAATGAGCAGTTCTTC. It yields the protein CASIERAGRYNEQFF.

This clonotype was detected only a few times. At one boundary the junction diverges from the germline segment, which might be a read error. This rearrangement joins TRBV27 to TRBJ1-5, with TRBD1 as a possible D gene (6 bases). Germline V CDR1 and CDR2: MNHEY, SMNVEV (reference sequence). The CDR3 loop spans 18 amino acids. The CDR3 region is CASSPLHRGRGSNQPQRF. As DNA, the CDR3 is TGTGCCAGCAGCCCCCTCCATCGGGGGCGAGGAAGCAATCAGCCCCAGCGTTTT.

V usage is TRBV4-1 and J usage is TRBJ2-7, with 8 nucleotides matching TRBD1. The germline gives CDR1 MGHRA, CDR2 YSYEKL. There are 16 residues in the CDR3. The V segment lost 1 base and the J segment 2 bases; nucleotides outside the gene matches: 7. CDR3 nucleotides: TGCGCCAGCAGCCAAGGAAAGGCGGGACAGGCCTACGAGCAGTACTTC. Protein product: CASSQGKAGQAYEQYF.

This clonotype came up a few times. The V and J genes are TRBV20-1 and TRBJ2-1; 10 bases line up with TRBD2. The V segment lost 2 bases and the J segment 6 bases; nucleotides outside the gene matches: 4. Per germline, CDR1 DFQATT and CDR2 SNEGSKA (reference sequence). CDR3 length: 14 residues. For the CDR3, the DNA is TGCAGTGCTAGACCTAGCGGGAGCCCCAATGAGCAGTTCTTC. This sequence encodes CSARPSGSPNEQFF.

This clonotype has only one observation. The CDR3 ends on some other residue instead of the conserved phenylalanine or tryptophan, so this is likely a read error. The chain uses TRBV14 and TRBJ1-6; the D gene is possibly TRBD1 (6 bases). The CDR3 runs to 15 residues. Germline V lookup: CDR1 SGHDN, CDR2 FVKESK. V gave up 3 bases and J gave up 6 bases, with 12 bases separating them. CDR3: CASSHVTGFNSPLHS. CDR3 DNA sequence: TGTGCCAGCAGCCACGTAACAGGGTTTAATTCACCCCTCCACTCC.

This clonotype was picked up many times. The chain combines TRBV14 with TRBJ2-5, with a weak D call TRBD2 (5 bases). There are 17 residues in the CDR3. Per germline, CDR1 SGHDN and CDR2 FVKESK. V shed 0 bases and J shed 1 base, with 15 bases lying between them. The DNA for the CDR3 is TGTGCCAGCAGCCAAGACCTAGAAAAGCGGTTCCAAGAGACCCAGTACTTC. This gives the protein CASSQDLEKRFQETQYF.

This clonotype was seen only a few times. This chain connects TRBV11-2 to TRBJ2-1; 14 nucleotides line up with TRBD2. V trimming: 5 bases; J trimming: 2 bases; junction bases outside the gene matches: 14. Per the germline V gene, CDR1 is SGHAT and CDR2 is FQNNGV. This CDR3 comprises 20 residues. Here the CDR3 reads CASSGYSGTSGGYPYNEQFF. The CDR3 nucleotides are TGTGCCAGCAGCGGGTACTCCGGGACTAGCGGGGGTTATCCCTACAATGAGCAGTTCTTC.

There are many counts of this clonotype. V and J are TRBV28 and TRBJ2-5; D is ambiguous. Trimming cost V 6 bases and J 0 bases, with 11 bases left between them. This CDR3 has 14 residues. CDR1 is MDHEN, CDR2 SYDVKM, per germline. The CDR3 loop reads CASSRRRYQETQYF. DNA for the CDR3: TGTGCCAGCAGCCGCAGGAGATACCAAGAGACCCAGTACTTC. The full variable domain, in which reference TRBV28 and TRBJ2-5 provide the parts outside the CDR3, is DVKVTQSSRYLVKRTGEKVFLECVQDMDHENMFWYRQDPGLGLRLIYFSYDVKMKEKGDIPEGYSVSREKKERFSLILESASTNQTSMYLCASSRRRYQETQYFGPGTRLLVL.

A single count supports this clonotype. A much larger clone is a single base away; this may be a read error. The gene calls are TRBV12-3 or TRBV12-4 and TRBJ1-2; D not resolved. Trimming took off 3 bases at V and 3 bases at J, with 11 bases between the two ends. This CDR3 is 14 amino acids long. The CDR3 nucleotides are TGTGCCAGCAGTTTCCGAGCAAGGGACTATGGCTACACCTTC. Amino acids: CASSFRARDYGYTF.

A remark on this clonotype: A much larger clone differs by one base, so this may be a read error. The CDR3 DNA reads TGTACCAGCAGCCAAGTTGCTGGGGGACCCCAGCATTTT. This translates into CTSSQVAGGPQHF. The V gene is TRBV3-1, the J gene TRBJ1-5, with D tentatively TRBD1 (5 bases). The CDR3 is made up of 13 amino acids. From germline, CDR1 is LGHDT and CDR2 YNNKEL (reference sequence).

As for this clonotype: Given a much more abundant clone one base away, this may be a read error. The CDR3 DNA reads TGTGCCAGCAGCCCAGGGAGCGGGAGGACCGGGGAGCTGTTTTTT. Translating it yields CASSPGSGRTGELFF. The chain is built from TRBV7-9 and TRBJ2-2; 9 bases map to TRBD2. With 5 bases clipped from V and 5 bases from J, the junction kept 6 bases outside the gene matches. CDR3 length equals 15 residues. From germline, CDR1 is SEHNR and CDR2 FQNEAQ (reference sequence).

This chain joins TRBV3-1 and TRBJ2-7, with D perhaps TRBD1 or TRBD2 (6 bases each). From germline, CDR1 is LGHDT and CDR2 YNNKEL (reference sequence). CDR3 length: 15 residues. The V and J ends lost 1 base and 5 bases respectively, with 15 bases between them. The DNA of the CDR3 is TGTGCCAGCAGCCAAGGGTGGGGGGCAGGCAACGAGCAGTACTTC. This codes for CASSQGWGAGNEQYF.

This clonotype was detected only a few times. V is TRBV15 and J is TRBJ1-2; the D gene is possibly TRBD1 (5 bases). CDR3 length: 14 amino acids. The V end was cut by 4 bases, the J end by 4 bases, with 13 bases between. The germline gives CDR1 LNHNV, CDR2 YYDKDF (reference sequence). The DNA of the CDR3 is TGTGCCACCAGCAAGTCAGGGTCCGCCTATGGCTACACCTTC. Amino acids: CATSKSGSAYGYTF.

This clonotype was seen more than once but under ten times. The chain uses TRBV4-3 and TRBJ2-5; D possibly matches TRBD1 or TRBD2 (5 bases each). Per germline, CDR1 LGHNA and CDR2 YSLEER. This CDR3 spans 18 amino acids. Trimming stripped 0 bases from V and 7 bases from J, with 24 bases between. The CDR3: CASSQDLGPLSSPRTQYF. DNA of the CDR3: TGCGCCAGCAGCCAAGATTTGGGACCCCTATCTAGCCCCAGGACCCAGTACTTC.

As to this clonotype: Since no conserved phenylalanine or tryptophan closes the CDR3, a read error is the likely cause. V is TRBV18 and J is TRBJ2-7; D possibly corresponds to TRBD2 (6 bases). The germline CDR1 and CDR2 sequences are KGHSH and LQKENI. The length of the CDR3 is 16 residues. Trimming removed 0 bases from V and 6 bases from J, with 18 bases in between. This CDR3 is CASSPPGPGGSGEQYL. CDR3 bases: TGTGCCAGCTCACCACCGGGACCCGGGGGATCGGGCGAGCAGTACCTC.

In its sample, this clonotype was seen many times. This chain uses TRBV11-2 with TRBJ2-4, with 8 bases identical to TRBD2. This CDR3 region has 15 residues. In germline, CDR1 is SGHAT, CDR2 FQNNGV. V lost 5 bases and J lost 8; bases outside the gene matches: 11. CDR3 DNA: TGTGCCAGCAGCACCTATAGACTAGCGTCAGACATTCAGTACTTC. Encoded protein: CASSTYRLASDIQYF.

The chain uses TRBV19 and TRBJ2-1; D is possibly TRBD1 (6 bases). Germline-derived CDR1 and CDR2 are LNHDA and SQIVND (reference sequence). V lost 3 bases, J lost 2 bases, and 11 bases lay in between. The CDR3 is made up of 15 amino acids. The CDR3 sequence: CASSIQRTAYNEQFF. The CDR3 DNA reads as TGTGCCAGTAGTATTCAGCGGACAGCCTACAATGAGCAGTTCTTC. Full variable domain (remainder filled in from reference TRBV19 and TRBJ2-1): DGGITQSPKYLFRKEGQNVTLSCEQNLNHDAMYWYRQDPGQGLRLIYYSQIVNDFQKGDIAEGYSVSREKKESFPLTVTSAQKNPTAFYLCASSIQRTAYNEQFFGPGTRLTVL.

This clonotype was found many times. V gene TRBV28 combines with J gene TRBJ2-5; 10 bases fit TRBD1. With V trimmed by 6 bases and J by 3 bases, 7 bases remained unmatched. The CDR3 totals 15 residues. From germline, CDR1 is MDHEN and CDR2 SYDVKM. The CDR3 region is CASRSQGQGKETQYF. CDR3 bases: TGTGCCAGCAGATCCCAGGGACAGGGGAAAGAGACCCAGTACTTC.

This clonotype was seen a handful of times. For the CDR3, the DNA is TGTGCCACCAGCAGAGATGCCGGGGACGAGCAGTACTTC. Amino acids: CATSRDAGDEQYF. The V and J genes are TRBV15 and TRBJ2-7; a weak D match, TRBD2 (5 bases). The CDR3 runs 13 residues. The V gene lost 0 bases and the J gene lost 5 bases, with 8 bases spanning the gap. Germline V gives CDR1 LNHNV, CDR2 YYDKDF (reference sequence). Full variable domain (remainder filled in from reference TRBV15 and TRBJ2-7): DAMVIQNPRYQVTQFGKPVTLSCSQTLNHNVMYWYQQKSSQAPKLLFHYYDKDFNNEADTPDNFQSRRPNTSFCFLDIRSPGLGDTAMYLCATSRDAGDEQYFGPGTRLTVT.

This clonotype was detected many times. The rearrangement joins TRBV20-1 to TRBJ2-7, with TRBD2 matching over 7 bases. CDR1 DFQATT and CDR2 SNEGSKA come from the germline V gene (reference sequence). With V trimmed by 0 bases and J by 3 bases, 8 bases remained unmatched. The CDR3 loop spans 15 amino acids. The DNA of the CDR3 is TGCAGTGCTAGAGACTCCGGGCTAGCGGTCTACGAGCAGTACTTC. Protein sequence: CSARDSGLAVYEQYF.

This clonotype has a count of ten or more. The chain carries TRBV6-2 or TRBV6-3 and TRBJ1-5; tentatively, D is TRBD1 (6 bases). Germline V CDR1 and CDR2: MNHEY, SVGEGT. Trimming removed 5 bases from V and 4 bases from J, with 12 bases in between. The CDR3 covers 14 residues. The CDR3 region has the DNA TGTGCCAGCAGTGCAACAGGGTGGAATCAGCCCCAGCATTTT. This codes for CASSATGWNQPQHF.

This clonotype was detected many times. The chain joins TRBV28 to TRBJ1-1; tentatively, D is TRBD1 (5 bases). CDR1 and CDR2 from the germline V gene are MDHEN and SYDVKM. The CDR3 sequence is 14 residues long. V gave up 4 bases and J gave up 6 bases, with 15 bases separating them. The DNA of the CDR3 is TGTGCCAGCAGTTACTCAGGGAAGGTAGCTGAAGCTTTCTTT. It yields the protein CASSYSGKVAEAFF. Supplemented by reference TRBV28 and TRBJ1-1, the full variable domain reads DVKVTQSSRYLVKRTGEKVFLECVQDMDHENMFWYRQDPGLGLRLIYFSYDVKMKEKGDIPEGYSVSREKKERFSLILESASTNQTSMYLCASSYSGKVAEAFFGQGTRLTVV.